Given below is one TCR beta chain in context. Amplifying from RNA transcripts, the study obtained TCR beta CDR3 regions. The first round was an RT-PCR with HTBI primers, and the second round was a multiplex PCR. One entry per CDR3 protein, called by TCRdb with MiXCR from the multiplex PCR reads. This sample has 900,000 to 1,200,000 distinct CDR3 sequences, with about 36% found just once. This entry is derived from a study of Graves' ophthalmopathy and Graves' hyperthyroidism. Overall study: The stable label applied to hyperthyroidism with no ophthalmopathy within 18 months of follow-up.

The CDR3 contains 15 residues. The V end was cut by 0 bases, the J end by 10 bases, with 13 bases between. The germline gives CDR1 MGHRA, CDR2 YSYEKL. This clonotype originated in an adult man with Graves' hyperthyroidism. The chain uses TRBV4-1 and TRBJ1-6, with D uncertain. Sequenced input: peripheral blood or thyroid tissue (not recorded which). The CDR3: CASSQDAPIPSPLHF. CDR3 nucleotide sequence: TGCGCCAGCAGCCAAGATGCACCGATACCCTCACCCCTCCACTTT.